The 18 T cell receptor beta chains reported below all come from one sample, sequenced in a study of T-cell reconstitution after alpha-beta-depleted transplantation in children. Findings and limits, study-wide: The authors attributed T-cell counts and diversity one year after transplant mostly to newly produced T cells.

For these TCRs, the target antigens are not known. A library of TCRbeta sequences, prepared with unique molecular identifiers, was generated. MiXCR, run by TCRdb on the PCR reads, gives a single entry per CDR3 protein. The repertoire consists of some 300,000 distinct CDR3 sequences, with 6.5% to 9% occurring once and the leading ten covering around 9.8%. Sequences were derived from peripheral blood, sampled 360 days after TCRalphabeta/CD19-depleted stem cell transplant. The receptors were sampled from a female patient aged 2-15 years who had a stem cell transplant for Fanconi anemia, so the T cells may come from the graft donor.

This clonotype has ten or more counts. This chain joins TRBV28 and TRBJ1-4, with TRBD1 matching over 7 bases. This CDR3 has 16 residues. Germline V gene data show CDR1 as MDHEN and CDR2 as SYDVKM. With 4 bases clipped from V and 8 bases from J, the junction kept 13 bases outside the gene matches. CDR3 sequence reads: CASSSPGGQGGEKLFF. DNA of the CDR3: TGTGCCAGCAGTTCCCCTGGAGGGCAAGGGGGCGAAAAACTGTTTTTT.

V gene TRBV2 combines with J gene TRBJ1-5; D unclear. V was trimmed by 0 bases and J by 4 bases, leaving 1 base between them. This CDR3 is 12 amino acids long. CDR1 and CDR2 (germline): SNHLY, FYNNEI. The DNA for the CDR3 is TGTGCCAGCAGTGAAGCTAATCAGCCCCAGCATTTT. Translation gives CASSEANQPQHF.

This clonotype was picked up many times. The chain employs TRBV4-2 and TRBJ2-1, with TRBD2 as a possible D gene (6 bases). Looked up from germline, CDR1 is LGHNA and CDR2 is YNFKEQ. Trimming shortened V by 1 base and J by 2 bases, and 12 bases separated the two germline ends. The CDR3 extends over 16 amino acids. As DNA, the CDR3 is TGTGCCAGCAGCCAAGTGGAGGGGCCACCCTACAATGAGCAGTTCTTC. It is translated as CASSQVEGPPYNEQFF.

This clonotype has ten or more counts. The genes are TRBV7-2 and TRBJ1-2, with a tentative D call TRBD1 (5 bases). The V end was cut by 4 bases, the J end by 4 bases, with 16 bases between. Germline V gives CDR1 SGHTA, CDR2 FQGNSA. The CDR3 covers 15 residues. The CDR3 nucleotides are TGTGCCAGCAGCTCCCAAAGGGGAGATATCTATGGCTACACCTTC. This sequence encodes CASSSQRGDIYGYTF.

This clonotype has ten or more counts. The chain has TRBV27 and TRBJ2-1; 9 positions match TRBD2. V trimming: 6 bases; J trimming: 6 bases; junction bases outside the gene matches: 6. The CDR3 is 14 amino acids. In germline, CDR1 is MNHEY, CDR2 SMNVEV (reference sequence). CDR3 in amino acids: CASSIAGDLNEQFF. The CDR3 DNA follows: TGTGCCAGCAGCATAGCGGGGGACCTCAATGAGCAGTTCTTC.

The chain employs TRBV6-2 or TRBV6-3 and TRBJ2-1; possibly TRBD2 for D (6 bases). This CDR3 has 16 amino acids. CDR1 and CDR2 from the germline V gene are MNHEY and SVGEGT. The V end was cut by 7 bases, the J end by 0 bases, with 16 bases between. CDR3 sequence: CASTEGDLISYNEQFF. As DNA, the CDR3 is TGTGCCAGCACCGAAGGGGACTTGATCTCCTACAATGAGCAGTTCTTC.

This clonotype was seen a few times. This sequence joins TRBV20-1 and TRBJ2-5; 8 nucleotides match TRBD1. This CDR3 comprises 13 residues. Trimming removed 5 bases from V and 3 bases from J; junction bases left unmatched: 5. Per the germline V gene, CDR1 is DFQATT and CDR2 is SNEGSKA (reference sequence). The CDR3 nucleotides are TGCAGTGCTCTCCGACAGGGGAAAGAGACCCAGTACTTC. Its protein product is CSALRQGKETQYF.

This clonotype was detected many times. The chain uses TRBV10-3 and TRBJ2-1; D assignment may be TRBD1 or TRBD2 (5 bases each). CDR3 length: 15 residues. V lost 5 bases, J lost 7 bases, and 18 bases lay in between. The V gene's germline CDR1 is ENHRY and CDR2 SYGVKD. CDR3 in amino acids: CAISPTELGRNEQFF. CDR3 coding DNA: TGTGCCATCAGTCCGACAGAACTAGGGAGAAATGAGCAGTTCTTC.

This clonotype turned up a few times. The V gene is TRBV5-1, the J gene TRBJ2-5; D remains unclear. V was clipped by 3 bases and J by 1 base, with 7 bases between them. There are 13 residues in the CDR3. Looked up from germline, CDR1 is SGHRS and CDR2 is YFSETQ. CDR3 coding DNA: TGCGCCAGCAGCTCCCGTGTCCAAGAGACCCAGTACTTC. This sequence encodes CASSSRVQETQYF.

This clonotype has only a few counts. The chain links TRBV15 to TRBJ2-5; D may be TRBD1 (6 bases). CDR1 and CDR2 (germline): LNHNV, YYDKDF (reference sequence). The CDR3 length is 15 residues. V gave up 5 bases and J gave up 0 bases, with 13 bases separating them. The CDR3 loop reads CATSGRGQYQETQYF. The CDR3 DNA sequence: TGTGCCACCAGCGGGAGAGGACAGTACCAAGAGACCCAGTACTTC.

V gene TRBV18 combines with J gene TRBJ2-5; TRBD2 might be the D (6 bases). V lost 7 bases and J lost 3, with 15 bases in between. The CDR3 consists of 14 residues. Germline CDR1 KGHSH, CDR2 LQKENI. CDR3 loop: CASLEREVEETQYF. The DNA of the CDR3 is TGTGCCAGCTTAGAAAGGGAGGTAGAAGAGACCCAGTACTTC.

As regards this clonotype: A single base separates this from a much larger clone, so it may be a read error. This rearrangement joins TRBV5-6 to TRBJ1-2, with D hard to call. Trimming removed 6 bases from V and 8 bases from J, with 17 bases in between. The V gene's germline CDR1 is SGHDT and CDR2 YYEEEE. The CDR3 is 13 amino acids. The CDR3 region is CASIPGWGFGYTF. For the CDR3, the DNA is TGTGCCAGCATCCCGGGTTGGGGTTTCGGCTACACCTTC.

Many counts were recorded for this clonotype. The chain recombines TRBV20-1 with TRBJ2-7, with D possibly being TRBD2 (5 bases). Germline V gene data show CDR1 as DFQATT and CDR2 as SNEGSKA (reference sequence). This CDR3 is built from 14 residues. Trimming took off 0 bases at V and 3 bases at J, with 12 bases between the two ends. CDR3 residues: CSAREPGLLYEQYF. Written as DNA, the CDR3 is TGCAGTGCTAGAGAACCTGGACTCCTCTACGAGCAGTACTTC.

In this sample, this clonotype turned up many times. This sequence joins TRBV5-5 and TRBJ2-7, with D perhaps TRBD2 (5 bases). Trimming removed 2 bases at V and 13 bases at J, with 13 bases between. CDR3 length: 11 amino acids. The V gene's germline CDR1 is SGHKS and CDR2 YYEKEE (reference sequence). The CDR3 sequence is CASSLGSEAYF. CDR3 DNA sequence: TGTGCCAGCAGCTTAGGTAGCGAGGCTTACTTC.

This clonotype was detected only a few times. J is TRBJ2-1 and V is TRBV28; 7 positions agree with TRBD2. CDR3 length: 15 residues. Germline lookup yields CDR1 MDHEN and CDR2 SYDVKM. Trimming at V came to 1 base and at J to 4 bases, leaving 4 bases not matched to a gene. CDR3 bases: TGTGCCAGCAGTTTATTCCGGACTAGTTACAATGAGCAGTTCTTC. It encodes CASSLFRTSYNEQFF.

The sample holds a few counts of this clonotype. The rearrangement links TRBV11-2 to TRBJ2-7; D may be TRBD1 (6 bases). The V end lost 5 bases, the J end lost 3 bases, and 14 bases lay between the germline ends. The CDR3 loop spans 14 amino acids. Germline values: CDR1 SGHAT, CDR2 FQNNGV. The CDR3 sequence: CASSTYGDNYEQYF. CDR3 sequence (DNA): TGTGCCAGCAGCACATACGGGGACAACTACGAGCAGTACTTC.

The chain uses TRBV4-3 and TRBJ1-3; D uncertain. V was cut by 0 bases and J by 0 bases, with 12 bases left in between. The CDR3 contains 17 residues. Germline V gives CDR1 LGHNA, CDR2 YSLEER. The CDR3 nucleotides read TGCGCCAGCAGCCAAGACCTTGGCCCCAGCTCTGGAAACACCATATATTTT. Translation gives CASSQDLGPSSGNTIYF.

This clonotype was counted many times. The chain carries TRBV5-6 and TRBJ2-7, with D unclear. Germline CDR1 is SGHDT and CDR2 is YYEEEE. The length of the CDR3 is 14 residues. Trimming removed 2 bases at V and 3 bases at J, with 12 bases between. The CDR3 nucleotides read TGTGCCAGCAGCTTTCTAACGGATCACTACGAGCAGTACGTC. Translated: CASSFLTDHYEQYV.